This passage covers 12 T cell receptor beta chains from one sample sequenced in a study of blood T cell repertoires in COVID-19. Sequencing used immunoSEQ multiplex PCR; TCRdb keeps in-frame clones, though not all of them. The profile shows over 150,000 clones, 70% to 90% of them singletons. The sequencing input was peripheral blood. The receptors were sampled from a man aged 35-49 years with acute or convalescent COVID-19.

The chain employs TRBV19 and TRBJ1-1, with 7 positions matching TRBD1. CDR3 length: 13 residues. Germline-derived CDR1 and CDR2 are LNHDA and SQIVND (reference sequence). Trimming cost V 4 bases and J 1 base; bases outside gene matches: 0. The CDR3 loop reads CASSTGGNTEAFF. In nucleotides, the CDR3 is TGTGCCAGTAGTACAGGGGGGAACACTGAAGCTTTCTTT.

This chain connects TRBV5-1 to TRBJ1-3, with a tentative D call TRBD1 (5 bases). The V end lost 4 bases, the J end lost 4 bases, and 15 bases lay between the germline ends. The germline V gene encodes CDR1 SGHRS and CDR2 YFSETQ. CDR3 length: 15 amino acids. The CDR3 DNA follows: TGCGCCAGCAGCGTGGACACGGGGTTCGGAAACACCATATATTTT. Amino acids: CASSVDTGFGNTIYF.

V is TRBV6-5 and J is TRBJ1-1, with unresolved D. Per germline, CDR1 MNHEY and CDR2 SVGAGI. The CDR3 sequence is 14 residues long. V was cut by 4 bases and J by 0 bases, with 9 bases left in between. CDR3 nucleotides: TGTGCCAGCAGTTTACAGAGACTGAACACTGAAGCTTTCTTT. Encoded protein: CASSLQRLNTEAFF.

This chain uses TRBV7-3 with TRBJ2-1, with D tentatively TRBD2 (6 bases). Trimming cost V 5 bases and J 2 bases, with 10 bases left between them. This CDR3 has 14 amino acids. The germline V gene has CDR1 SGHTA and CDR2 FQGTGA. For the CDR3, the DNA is TGTGCCAGCAGCGCCCGGGGGACCTACAATGAGCAGTTCTTC. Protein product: CASSARGTYNEQFF.

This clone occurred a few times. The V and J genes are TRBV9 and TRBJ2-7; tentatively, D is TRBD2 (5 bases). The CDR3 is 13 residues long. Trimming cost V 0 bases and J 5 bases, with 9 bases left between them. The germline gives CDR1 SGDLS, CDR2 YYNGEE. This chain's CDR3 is CASSVGPRDEQYF. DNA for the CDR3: TGTGCCAGCAGCGTAGGCCCGCGGGACGAGCAGTACTTC.

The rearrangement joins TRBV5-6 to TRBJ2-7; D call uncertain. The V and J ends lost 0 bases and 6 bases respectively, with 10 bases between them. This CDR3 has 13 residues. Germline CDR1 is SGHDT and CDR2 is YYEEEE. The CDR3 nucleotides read TGTGCCAGCAGCTTGGACACCTTCCTCGAGCAGTACTTC. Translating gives CASSLDTFLEQYF.

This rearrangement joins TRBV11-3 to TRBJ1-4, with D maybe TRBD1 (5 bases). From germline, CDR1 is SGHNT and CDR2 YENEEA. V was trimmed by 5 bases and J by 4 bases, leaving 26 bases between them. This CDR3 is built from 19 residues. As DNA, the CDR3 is TGTGCCAGCAGCCTAACGTGTCTTGTAGGGGAGCGGGATAATGAAAAACTGTTTTTT. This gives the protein CASSLTCLVGERDNEKLFF.

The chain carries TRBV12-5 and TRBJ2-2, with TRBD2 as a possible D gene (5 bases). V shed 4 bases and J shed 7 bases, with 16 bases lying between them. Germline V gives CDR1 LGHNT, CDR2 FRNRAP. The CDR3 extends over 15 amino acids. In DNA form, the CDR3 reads TGTGCTAGTGGTTCGGGTGGAGGCCGCGGCGGGGAGCTGTTTTTT. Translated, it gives CASGSGGGRGGELFF.

The CDR3 protein is CASRVTGHTGELFF. CDR3 DNA: TGTGCCAGCAGGGTGACAGGGCACACCGGGGAGCTGTTTTTT. The chain employs TRBV2 and TRBJ2-2, with TRBD1 matching over 7 bases. CDR3 size: 14 residues. The ends lost 6 bases at V and 3 bases at J; junction bases unmatched: 4. Germline V gene data show CDR1 as SNHLY and CDR2 as FYNNEI.

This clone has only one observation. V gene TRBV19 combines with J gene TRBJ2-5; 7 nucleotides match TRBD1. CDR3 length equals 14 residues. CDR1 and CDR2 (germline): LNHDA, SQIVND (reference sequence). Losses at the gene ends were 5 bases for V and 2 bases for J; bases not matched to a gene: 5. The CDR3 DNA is TGTGCCAGTAGTGCAATACAGGGGCAAGAGACCCAGTACTTC. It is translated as CASSAIQGQETQYF.

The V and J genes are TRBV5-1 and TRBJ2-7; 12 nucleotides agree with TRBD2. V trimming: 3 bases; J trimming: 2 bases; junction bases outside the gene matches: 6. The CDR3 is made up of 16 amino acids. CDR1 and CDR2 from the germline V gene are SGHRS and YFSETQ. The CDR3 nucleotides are TGCGCCAGCAGCTCGACCGCTAGCGGGGGGGCCTACGAGCAGTACTTC. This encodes CASSSTASGGAYEQYF.

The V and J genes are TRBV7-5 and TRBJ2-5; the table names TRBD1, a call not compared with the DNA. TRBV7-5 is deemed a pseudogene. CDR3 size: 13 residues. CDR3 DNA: TGTGCCAGAAGGGTTCCAGGGGAAGAGACCCAGTACTTC. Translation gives CARRVPGEETQYF.